This entry features one T cell receptor beta chain sequence. Antigen specificity is unknown. This entry belongs to a study of radiotherapy plus CTLA-4 blockade in lung cancer. Overall study context: Patients showed objective responses in about 20% of cases and disease control in around 30%. Findings of the study overall: After radiotherapy and ipilimumab, tumor-derived clones expanded in peripheral blood. How blood T cell clones changed early, along with interferon-beta, reportedly forecast response best.

The CDR3 is made up of 15 amino acids. The V and J ends lost 1 base and 3 bases respectively, with 13 bases between them. The germline V gene encodes CDR1 SGHVS and CDR2 FQNEAQ. Chemo-refractory metastatic non-small-cell lung cancer patients underwent focal radiation alongside CTLA-4 blockade with ipilimumab. Method: immunoSEQ multiplex PCR; TCRdb's copy keeps in-frame clones and lacks some. The repertoire consists of tens of thousands of clones, with around 81% occurring once and the leading ten covering 4%. Sample: peripheral blood, taken from a patient treated with radiotherapy plus ipilimumab. The rearrangement links TRBV7-8 to TRBJ2-7; the D gene is possibly TRBD1 (6 bases). The clonotype originates from a human donor with non-small cell lung cancer who had a partial response to radiotherapy plus ipilimumab. Some clones in this sample may be carry-over from other donors' samples. CDR3 nucleotide sequence: TGTGCCAGCAGCTTAGAAGGACAGCAACACTACGAGCAGTACTTC. Its translation is CASSLEGQQHYEQYF.